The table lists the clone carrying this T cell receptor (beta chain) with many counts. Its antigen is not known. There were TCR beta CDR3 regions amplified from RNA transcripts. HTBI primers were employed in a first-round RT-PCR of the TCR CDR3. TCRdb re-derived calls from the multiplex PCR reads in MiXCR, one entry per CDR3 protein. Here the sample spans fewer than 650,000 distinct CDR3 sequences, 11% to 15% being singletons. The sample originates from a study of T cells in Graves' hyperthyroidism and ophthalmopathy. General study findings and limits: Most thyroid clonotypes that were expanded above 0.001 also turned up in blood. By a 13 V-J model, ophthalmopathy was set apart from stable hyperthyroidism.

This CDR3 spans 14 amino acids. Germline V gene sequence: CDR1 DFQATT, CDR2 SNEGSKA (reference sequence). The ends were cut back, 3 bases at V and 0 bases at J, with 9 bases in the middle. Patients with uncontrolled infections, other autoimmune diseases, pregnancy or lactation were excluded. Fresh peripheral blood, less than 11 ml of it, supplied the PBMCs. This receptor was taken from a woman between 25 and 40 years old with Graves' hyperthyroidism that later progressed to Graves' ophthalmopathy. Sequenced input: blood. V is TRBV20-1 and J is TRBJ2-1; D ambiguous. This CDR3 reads CSASHGSSYNEQFF. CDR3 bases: TGCAGTGCTAGTCATGGAAGCTCCTACAATGAGCAGTTCTTC.